Given below is one T cell receptor beta chain in context. Libraries were prepared by immunoSEQ multiplex PCR; TCRdb keeps only in-frame clonotypes and omits some of them. This sample has around 200,000 clones, with about 85% found just once. The entry originates in a study of blood T cell repertoires in COVID-19. Between the trimmed V and J ends, which lost 5 bases and 10 bases, there was a span of 13 bases. The CDR3 extends over 12 amino acids. CDR1 is SGDLS and CDR2 is YYNGEE in the germline V gene. Sequencing used peripheral blood. The chain employs TRBV9 and TRBJ2-1; TRBD1 might be the D (6 bases). This TCR was sampled from a person aged 70 to 85 with COVID-19, enrolled during active disease. The CDR3 bases are TGTGCCAGCAGTGTGGGGGCAAACGAGCAGTTCTTC. Translation gives CASSVGANEQFF.